Following are 18 T cell receptor beta chains from one sample sequenced in a study of CD8+ T cells in alopecia areata. Treatment specified: oral pan-JAK inhibitor, 5-10 mg twice daily. RNA extraction and reverse transcription yielded cDNA as sequencing template. TCRdb keeps only in-frame clones here, not all; method: immunoSEQ multiplex PCR. The repertoire holds around 150,000 clones, with approximately 60% as singletons. Sequencing used CD4+ T cells sorted from blood, obtained at week 24, from a patient treated with tofacitinib. Every receptor here comes from a human donor with alopecia areata.

The V and J genes are TRBV5-1 and TRBJ2-1; 13 positions agree with TRBD2. Germline V gene sequence: CDR1 SGHRS, CDR2 YFSETQ. The CDR3 contains 16 residues. V shed 4 bases and J 0 bases; nucleotides not matched to a gene: 1. DNA for the CDR3: TGCGCCAGCAGCCGGACTAGCGGGGGCTCCTACAATGAGCAGTTCTTC. Amino acids: CASSRTSGGSYNEQFF.

The sample holds a few counts of this clone. The chain employs TRBV5-1 and TRBJ2-5; tentatively, D is TRBD1 or TRBD2 (5 bases each). Trimming pared 2 bases from V and 1 base from J, leaving 12 bases between. From germline, CDR1 is SGHRS and CDR2 YFSETQ. The CDR3 contains 15 residues. As DNA, the CDR3 is TGCGCCAGCAGCTTTCAGGGACGATTCCAAGAGACCCAGTACTTC. As protein: CASSFQGRFQETQYF.

The chain employs TRBV30 and TRBJ1-4; D is possibly TRBD1 (5 bases). The CDR3 is made up of 15 amino acids. V was trimmed by 2 bases and J by 0 bases, leaving 10 bases between them. Germline V gene lookup returns CDR1 GTSNPN and CDR2 SVGIG (reference sequence). CDR3 sequence reads: CAWSRVGATNEKLFF. The DNA of the CDR3 is TGTGCCTGGAGTCGCGTGGGGGCAACTAATGAAAAACTGTTTTTT.

This clone showed up just a few times. This chain links TRBV6-5 with TRBJ1-2; D call uncertain. This CDR3 is built from 13 residues. CDR1 and CDR2 from the germline V gene are MNHEY and SVGAGI. Trimming took 5 bases from V and 3 from J, leaving 10 bases between them. The CDR3 sequence: CASSAARHYGYTF. In nucleotides, the CDR3 is TGTGCCAGCAGTGCGGCTCGCCACTATGGCTACACCTTC.

This clone was counted only a few times. V gene TRBV4-2 combines with J gene TRBJ2-7; 9 bases map to TRBD1. Trimming at V came to 3 bases and at J to 4 bases, leaving 4 bases not matched to a gene. CDR1 and CDR2 (germline): LGHNA, YNFKEQ. CDR3 length equals 14 residues. The CDR3 DNA follows: TGTGCCAGCAGCCAGCCGGACAGGGGTTACGAGCAGTACTTC. Translating gives CASSQPDRGYEQYF.

The chain recombines TRBV29-1 with TRBJ1-2; 10 nucleotides match TRBD1. Germline CDR1 and CDR2: SQVTM and ANQGSEA. The CDR3 covers 15 residues. Trimming cost V 3 bases and J 5 bases; bases outside gene matches: 9. In nucleotides, the CDR3 is TGCAGCGTTGACCCCGGGACAGGGGTGCGTTATGGCTACACCTTC. As protein: CSVDPGTGVRYGYTF. The whole variable domain, remainder taken from reference TRBV29-1 and TRBJ1-2, is SAVISQKPSRDICQRGTSLTIQCQVDSQVTMMFWYRQQPGQSLTLIATANQGSEATYESGFVIDKFPISRPNLTFSTLTVSNMSPEDSSIYLCSVDPGTGVRYGYTFGSGTRLTVV.

A single count supports this clone. The chain is built from TRBV25-1 and TRBJ2-1; no definite D call. The germline CDR1 and CDR2 sequences are MGHDK and SYGVNS. This CDR3 comprises 12 residues. Trimming cost V 0 bases and J 6 bases, with 3 bases left between them. The CDR3 loop is CASSEYRNEQFF. The DNA of the CDR3 is TGTGCCAGCAGTGAATATCGCAATGAGCAGTTCTTC.

V gene TRBV14 combines with J gene TRBJ2-7; no definite D call. V dropped 2 bases and J dropped 7 bases, with 15 bases sitting between them. CDR1 and CDR2 (germline): SGHDN, FVKESK. This CDR3 is 14 amino acids long. This CDR3 reads CASSQTSGDQEQYF. The CDR3 nucleotides read TGTGCCAGCAGCCAAACCAGTGGAGATCAAGAGCAGTACTTC.

The genes are TRBV4-2 and TRBJ2-2, with 11 bases that match TRBD2. The CDR3 loop spans 18 amino acids. Germline V gene sequence: CDR1 LGHNA, CDR2 YNFKEQ. V was clipped by 4 bases and J by 2 bases; unmatched bases: 9. CDR3 region: CASSPSLAGGLNTGELFF. The CDR3 DNA reads TGTGCCAGCAGCCCGTCTCTAGCGGGGGGACTCAACACCGGGGAGCTGTTTTTT.

The chain is built from TRBV25-1 and TRBJ2-5; D tentatively fits TRBD1 or TRBD2 (5 bases each). From germline, CDR1 is MGHDK and CDR2 SYGVNS. CDR3 length equals 14 residues. V lost 3 bases and J 9 bases, leaving 17 bases between the germline ends. The CDR3 region is CASSDRGRFVAQYF. The CDR3, as DNA: TGTGCCAGCAGTGATCGGGGACGCTTCGTGGCCCAGTACTTC.

V usage is TRBV10-3 and J usage is TRBJ2-7; no clear D gene. The CDR3 is 12 residues long. The V end lost 0 bases, the J end lost 7 bases, and 7 bases lay between the germline ends. The germline CDR1 and CDR2 sequences are ENHRY and SYGVKD. CDR3 amino acids: CAISESMGEQYF. CDR3 nucleotide sequence: TGTGCCATCAGTGAGTCGATGGGAGAGCAGTACTTC.

The V and J genes are TRBV5-1 and TRBJ2-1; 8 nucleotides align to TRBD1. This CDR3 has 16 amino acids. In germline, CDR1 is SGHRS, CDR2 YFSETQ. J lost 6 bases, V lost 1 base, and 9 bases had no gene match. The CDR3 nucleotides are TGCGCCAGCAGCTTGAACACAGGGGGAGTTGGCAATGAGCAGTTCTTC. It codes for CASSLNTGGVGNEQFF.

The chain has TRBV30 and TRBJ1-6; D gene ambiguous. V was trimmed by 2 bases and J by 7 bases, leaving 6 bases between them. Germline V gene data show CDR1 as GTSNPN and CDR2 as SVGIG (reference sequence). The CDR3 is 12 amino acids. CDR3 in amino acids: CAWSPPNSPLHF. In DNA form, the CDR3 reads TGTGCCTGGAGTCCCCCCAATTCACCCCTCCACTTT.

The gene calls are TRBV4-2 and TRBJ2-3, with D uncertain. V was cut by 4 bases and J by 4 bases, with 12 bases left in between. The CDR3 contains 14 residues. Germline V gives CDR1 LGHNA, CDR2 YNFKEQ. CDR3 coding DNA: TGTGCCAGCAGCCCCTTCTACTCAGCAGATACGCAGTATTTT. This translates into CASSPFYSADTQYF.

CDR3 in amino acids: CASSQQGRFPLHF. The DNA for the CDR3 is TGTGCCAGCAGCCAACAGGGGCGCTTCCCCCTCCACTTT. The J gene is TRBJ1-6, the V gene TRBV7-9, with 7 bases fitting TRBD1. The J segment lost 13 bases and the V segment lost 5 bases, leaving 8 bases of the junction unmatched. The CDR3 runs to 13 residues. Germline CDR1 is SEHNR and CDR2 is FQNEAQ (reference sequence).

A few counts support this clone. This chain joins TRBV29-1 and TRBJ1-1; D is perhaps TRBD1 (5 bases). Germline V gives CDR1 SQVTM, CDR2 ANQGSEA. This CDR3 has 14 residues. Trimming removed 3 bases from V and 1 base from J, with 12 bases in between. The CDR3 sequence: CSVDWQGPNTEAFF. CDR3 coding DNA: TGCAGCGTTGACTGGCAGGGCCCGAACACTGAAGCTTTCTTT.

The chain carries TRBV6-6 and TRBJ1-2, with D perhaps matching TRBD1 (6 bases). This CDR3 has 12 amino acids. Trimming left V 4 bases short and J 8 bases short, with 11 bases between. CDR1 and CDR2 from the germline V gene are MNHNY and SVGAGI (reference sequence). The CDR3 sequence: CASSSTGWGYTF. The CDR3, as DNA: TGTGCCAGCAGTTCGACAGGTTGGGGCTACACCTTC.

This clone was counted a few times. V usage is TRBV11-1 and J usage is TRBJ1-5, with D perhaps matching TRBD1 (5 bases). From germline, CDR1 is SGHAT and CDR2 FQDESV (reference sequence). Trimming left V 1 base short and J 5 bases short, with 12 bases between. The length of the CDR3 is 15 residues. CDR3 residues: CASSLGQGGHQPQHF. The CDR3 nucleotides read TGTGCCAGCAGCTTAGGCCAGGGAGGGCATCAGCCCCAGCATTTT. The full variable domain, its missing parts supplied by reference TRBV11-1 and TRBJ1-5, is EAEVAQSPRYKITEKSQAVAFWCDPISGHATLYWYRQILGQGPELLVQFQDESVVDDSQLPKDRFSAERLKGVDSTLKIQPAELGDSAMYLCASSLGQGGHQPQHFGDGTRLSIL.